This T cell receptor beta chain was recovered during a study of blood T cell repertoires in COVID-19 (dated by TCRdb to the early 2020s). Study-wide context: Collaborator samples came from the United States, Italy and Spain and covered acute and convalescent phases of COVID-19. Samples came from the ongoing ImmuneRACE study (first 160 participants) plus 1,254 subjects from 6 global collaborators. Deeply sampled blood TCRbeta repertoires from subjects exposed to, actively infected with, or recovered from COVID-19 were included in the dataset. The prospective study material was composed of cDNA or gDNA derived from T cells, B-cell-depleted T cells, or PBMCs. Where available, HLA class I and class II types were taken from metadata supplied by the sample provider and were not determined by assay-based typing. A de-identified subject ID, COVID-19 status, age in years and sex were almost always included in the sample metadata. The repertoires were made available in a free public database intended to serve as a resource for research on the immune response to SARS-CoV-2. On the study overall, not on this receptor specifically: The amount of clinical and demographic metadata varied by source and participant and was provided uncurated.

In the prospective study, participants were 18 to 89 years old, resided in 25 or so geographic areas of the United States, and were enrolled through a virtual design. In the prospective study, cohorts were assigned on the basis of participant-reported clinical history obtained from a screening survey and a study questionnaire. In the prospective study, mobile phlebotomists collected whole blood, serum and a nasopharyngeal or oropharyngeal swab from each participant. Prospective study participants could optionally give additional blood draws and questionnaires over a roughly two-month period. Blood samples from the prospective study were shipped frozen or at room temperature prior to DNA extraction. TCRbeta CDR3 regions were amplified from genomic DNA by means of the immunoSEQ Assay, a bias-controlled multiplex PCR. The source study handled its data this way. The number of nucleated cells in each sample was estimated from the amplification of reference gene primers within the assay. Sequence reads were collapsed and filtered to measure the absolute abundance of every unique TCRbeta CDR3 rearrangement. For each sample, productive Simpson clonality was calculated as the square root of Simpson's diversity index over productive rearrangements. TCRdb obtained this table from immuneACCESS and retained in-frame rearrangements with V and J assigned. These tables miss some clones; where compared with another copy, unresolved V genes account for less than half of the shortfall, and the remainder is unexplained. V and J calls plus clone size are reproduced from that table; the DNA served to infer D and trimming. For this sample the table gives about 250,000 clones, of which 65% to 90% were detected only once. The top ten hold approximately 9.6% of the sample.

As for this clone: What antigen it recognizes has not been identified. Base qualities are not recorded, but no much larger clone differs from it by a single base.

CDR3 length: 14 amino acids, cysteine to phenylalanine. CDR3 DNA is the only sequence kept; it has 42 bases, read in frame from the first base. V is cut by 1 base and J by 3 bases, and the space between the germline ends is 9 bases. From a lookup of the germline V gene, CDR1 and CDR2 are LGHNA and YNFKEQ. Sequencing used PBMCs or T cells enriched from blood (not recorded which). This sequence was found in a woman aged 45 to 65 with acute COVID-19. The chain couples TRBV4-2 to TRBJ2-5; D gene: possibly TRBD1, on 5 matching bases. The CDR3 protein sequence reads: CASSQGQGKETQYF. In nucleotide form, the sequence is TGTGCCAGCAGCCAAGGGCAGGGCAAAGAGACCCAGTACTTC.